The 28 T cell receptor beta chains reported below all come from one sample, sequenced in a study of Graves' ophthalmopathy and Graves' hyperthyroidism. The TCR beta CDR3 regions underwent amplification from RNA transcripts. The library came from an HTBI-primed first-round RT-PCR and a second-round multiplex PCR. TCRdb re-called the multiplex PCR reads with MiXCR, one entry per CDR3 protein. This table holds 1 million to 1.3 million distinct CDR3 sequences, about 38% found once. Input material: peripheral blood or thyroid tissue (not recorded which). The receptors derive from an adult man with Graves' hyperthyroidism.

This clonotype was seen ten or more times. The chain joins TRBV7-9 to TRBJ2-2; unclear D gene. The germline gives CDR1 SEHNR, CDR2 FQNEAQ (reference sequence). V lost 2 bases and J lost 2, with 6 bases in between. This CDR3 contains 14 residues. The CDR3 reads CASSLSVNTGELFF. DNA for the CDR3: TGTGCCAGCAGCTTATCGGTTAACACCGGGGAGCTGTTTTTT.

This clonotype was seen repeatedly, ten times or more. The DNA for the CDR3 is TGTGCCAGTATGGCGGGACAGACGAATTCACCCCTCCACTTT. This translates into CASMAGQTNSPLHF. The genes are TRBV19 and TRBJ1-6, with TRBD1 identical over 7 bases. CDR1 LNHDA and CDR2 SQIVND come from the germline V gene (reference sequence). This CDR3 has 14 residues. The V and J ends lost 7 bases and 7 bases, in that order; junction bases with no gene match: 7.

The chain employs TRBV6-2 or TRBV6-3 and TRBJ1-5; D may be TRBD1 (5 bases). The V end lost 4 bases, the J end lost 0 bases, and 16 bases lay between the germline ends. Germline V gene sequence: CDR1 MNHEY, CDR2 SVGEGT. The CDR3 runs 17 residues. The CDR3 DNA reads TGTGCCAGCAGTTCTCGCCAGGGAACTTATAGCAATCAGCCCCAGCATTTT. Its translation is CASSSRQGTYSNQPQHF.

This clonotype was seen only a few times. The chain recombines TRBV10-3 with TRBJ1-1; no reliable D call. This CDR3 comprises 15 residues. V lost 3 bases and J 1 base, leaving 12 bases between the germline ends. Germline values: CDR1 ENHRY, CDR2 SYGVKD. DNA of the CDR3: TGTGCCATCAGTGAATCTCGAAGCTGGAACACTGAAGCTTTCTTT. Translating it yields CAISESRSWNTEAFF.

The table lists this clonotype with many counts. The gene calls are TRBV5-5 and TRBJ1-2, with 7 bases lining up with TRBD1. The V gene's germline CDR1 is SGHKS and CDR2 YYEKEE (reference sequence). Losses at the gene ends were 5 bases for V and 5 bases for J; bases not matched to a gene: 12. The CDR3 is 15 residues long. The CDR3 loop reads CASSDPGQPSYGYTF. CDR3 nucleotides: TGTGCCAGCAGTGACCCGGGACAGCCTTCTTATGGCTACACCTTC.

This clonotype has at least ten counts. The chain links TRBV5-1 to TRBJ1-1; D call uncertain. This CDR3 has 15 amino acids. Looked up from germline, CDR1 is SGHRS and CDR2 is YFSETQ. Trimming pared 4 bases from V and 1 base from J, leaving 14 bases between. CDR3 amino acids: CASSPFHGENTEAFF. The CDR3, as DNA: TGCGCCAGCAGCCCCTTTCACGGTGAGAACACTGAAGCTTTCTTT.

The rearrangement links TRBV7-8 to TRBJ1-2; D call uncertain. The CDR3 is 15 residues long. Germline loops: CDR1 SGHVS, CDR2 FQNEAQ. Trimming removed 5 bases from V and 2 bases from J, with 15 bases in between. In nucleotides, the CDR3 is TGTGCCAGCAGCCCAATGCGGGGAGGGAACTATGGCTACACCTTC. It encodes CASSPMRGGNYGYTF.

V and J are TRBV7-9 and TRBJ2-7, with no clear D. V dropped 11 bases and J dropped 0 bases, with 11 bases sitting between them. CDR3 length equals 12 residues. CDR1 SEHNR and CDR2 FQNEAQ come from the germline V gene (reference sequence). The CDR3 here is CAWTDASYEQYF. The CDR3 bases are TGTGCCTGGACCGACGCCTCCTACGAGCAGTACTTC.

This rearrangement joins TRBV2 to TRBJ1-2; 12 nucleotides match TRBD1. The CDR3 is 16 amino acids. V lost 6 bases to trimming and J lost 4 bases; unmatched junction nucleotides: 9. Germline V gene data show CDR1 as SNHLY and CDR2 as FYNNEI. The CDR3 protein is CASRPTGTGGFYGYTF. As DNA, the CDR3 is TGTGCCAGCAGACCCACCGGGACAGGGGGCTTCTATGGCTACACCTTC.

J is TRBJ1-4 and V is TRBV11-2, with 10 bases aligning to TRBD1. Germline V gene data show CDR1 as SGHAT and CDR2 as FQNNGV. With 5 bases clipped from V and 10 bases from J, the junction kept 7 bases outside the gene matches. This CDR3 spans 14 amino acids. The CDR3 DNA follows: TGTGCCAGCAGCACTGGGACAGGGGTTGGAAAACTGTTTTTT. It codes for CASSTGTGVGKLFF.

In its sample, this clonotype was seen many times. V and J are TRBV20-1 and TRBJ1-4; perhaps TRBD1 as D (5 bases). This CDR3 contains 12 residues. Trimming cost V 8 bases and J 8 bases, with 15 bases left between them. Germline CDR1 is DFQATT and CDR2 is SNEGSKA (reference sequence). The CDR3 DNA sequence: TGCAGTACGGGACGGAAAAGGGAAAAACTGTTTTTT. Its protein is CSTGRKREKLFF.

This chain uses TRBV20-1 with TRBJ1-1; D remains ambiguous. Germline CDR1 is DFQATT and CDR2 is SNEGSKA (reference sequence). The CDR3 consists of 13 residues. V was trimmed by 6 bases and J by 0 bases, leaving 11 bases between them. CDR3 DNA: TGCAGTGCACCACGGACGGTGAACACTGAAGCTTTCTTT. Amino acids: CSAPRTVNTEAFF.

This clonotype was recorded at least ten times. The chain combines TRBV2 with TRBJ2-2; D is unresolved. Looked up from germline, CDR1 is SNHLY and CDR2 is FYNNEI. The germline V and J ends were trimmed by 5 bases and 9 bases, with 7 bases remaining between them. CDR3 length equals 11 residues. This CDR3 reads CASSQPRELFF. The CDR3 nucleotides read TGTGCCAGCAGTCAGCCCCGGGAGCTGTTTTTT.

This clonotype was picked up many times. The chain carries TRBV11-2 and TRBJ2-7; possibly TRBD1 or TRBD2 for D (6 bases each). Looked up from germline, CDR1 is SGHAT and CDR2 is FQNNGV. The CDR3 length is 15 residues. The ends were cut back, 1 base at V and 1 base at J, with 11 bases in the middle. This chain's CDR3 is CASSLVRGTSYEQYF. Here the CDR3 DNA reads TGTGCCAGCAGCTTAGTACGGGGGACATCCTACGAGCAGTACTTC.

A remark on this clonotype: The junction and the germline gene differ at one end; a read error may be behind it. This chain links TRBV15 with TRBJ1-4; D is uncertain. The CDR3 consists of 15 residues. Germline CDR1 is LNHNV and CDR2 is YYDKDF (reference sequence). CDR3 protein: CATSRGSGGPRKLFF. The CDR3 nucleotides are TGTGCCACCAGCAGAGGGTCAGGAGGTCCGCGGAAACTTTTTTTT.

This clonotype was picked up many times. The chain employs TRBV10-1 and TRBJ2-5; 10 bases are a match to TRBD1. Per germline, CDR1 WNHNN and CDR2 SYGVQD (reference sequence). The CDR3 contains 15 residues. V was clipped by 2 bases and J by 5 bases; unmatched bases: 5. CDR3 in amino acids: CASSERQGAGETQYF. The CDR3 DNA sequence: TGCGCCAGCAGTGAGAGACAGGGGGCCGGGGAGACCCAGTACTTC.

This clonotype was counted ten times or more. This sequence joins TRBV25-1 and TRBJ2-2; 7 bases are shared with TRBD2. Germline CDR1 is MGHDK and CDR2 is SYGVNS. The CDR3 length is 16 residues. The V gene end was trimmed by 0 bases and the J gene end by 5 bases; junction bases not matched to a gene: 6. The CDR3 loop is CASSEYGRGRTGELFF. CDR3 in DNA: TGTGCCAGCAGTGAATATGGGAGGGGCCGGACCGGGGAGCTGTTTTTT.

This clonotype was seen ten or more times. The J gene is TRBJ2-5, the V gene TRBV10-3, with TRBD2 matching over 9 bases. The CDR3 runs 15 residues. Looked up from germline, CDR1 is ENHRY and CDR2 is SYGVKD. V lost 3 bases and J lost 3; bases outside the gene matches: 5. The CDR3, as DNA: TGTGCCATCAGTGACCCGACTAGCGGCAAAGAGACCCAGTACTTC. It is translated as CAISDPTSGKETQYF.

This clonotype turned up a few times. The chain links TRBV11-1 to TRBJ1-1, with no clear D. The V and J ends lost 0 bases and 8 bases respectively, with 13 bases between them. CDR3 size: 14 residues. CDR1 is SGHAT, CDR2 FQDESV, per germline (reference sequence). CDR3 sequence: CASSLAPGLSEAFF. DNA of the CDR3: TGTGCCAGCAGCTTAGCGCCCGGGTTGTCAGAAGCTTTCTTT.

CDR3 DNA: TGTGCCAGCAGCACCGGGAGGCGCTCCTACGAGCAGTACTTC. Translation gives CASSTGRRSYEQYF. The chain uses TRBV9 and TRBJ2-7, with 7 positions matching TRBD2. Trimming at V came to 4 bases and at J to 0 bases, leaving 4 bases not matched to a gene. Germline V gene data show CDR1 as SGDLS and CDR2 as YYNGEE. The CDR3 has 14 residues.

In its sample, this clonotype was seen many times. The V call is TRBV29-1, the J call TRBJ2-5, with TRBD1 identical over 10 bases. This CDR3 has 14 residues. Germline trimming cut 7 bases from V and 5 bases from J; bases unmatched to any gene: 10. CDR1 SQVTM and CDR2 ANQGSEA come from the germline V gene. In DNA, the CDR3 is TGCAGCGCTAGCCGGGACAGGGGAAGGGAGACCCAGTACTTC. Translation: CSASRDRGRETQYF.

This clonotype was seen ten or more times. This rearrangement joins TRBV25-1 to TRBJ2-5; D unclear. This CDR3 region has 14 residues. V gave up 2 bases and J gave up 4 bases, with 11 bases separating them. The germline V gene has CDR1 MGHDK and CDR2 SYGVNS. The CDR3 region has the DNA TGTGCCAGCAGTGAACGGGTAGCCTCAGAGACCCAGTACTTC. This sequence encodes CASSERVASETQYF.

The chain joins TRBV9 to TRBJ1-1; D call uncertain. From germline, CDR1 is SGDLS and CDR2 YYNGEE. There are 11 residues in the CDR3. Trimming stripped 0 bases from V and 5 bases from J, with 2 bases between. The CDR3 here is CASSVATEAFF. The CDR3 DNA follows: TGTGCCAGCAGCGTAGCTACTGAAGCTTTCTTT. Full variable domain (outside the CDR3, taken from reference TRBV9 and TRBJ1-1): DSGVTQTPKHLITATGQRVTLRCSPRSGDLSVYWYQQSLDQGLQFLIQYYNGEERAKGNILERFSAQQFPDLHSELNLSSLELGDSALYFCASSVATEAFFGQGTRLTVV.

The sample holds one count of this clonotype. The chain is built from TRBV12-3 or TRBV12-4 and TRBJ1-1; 11 nucleotides line up with TRBD1. The CDR3 runs to 17 residues. The V gene end was trimmed by 6 bases and the J gene end by 1 base; junction bases not matched to a gene: 10. CDR3 coding DNA: TGTGCCAGCAGGCCCACCGGGACAGGGGGTAGGAACACTGAAGCTTTCTTT. It encodes CASRPTGTGGRNTEAFF.

This clonotype was counted only a few times. The junction shows a germline mismatch at one end, possibly a read error. The chain employs TRBV5-1 and TRBJ2-5; D is unresolved. Germline assignment: CDR1 SGHRS and CDR2 YFSETQ. CDR3 length: 13 amino acids. The CDR3 nucleotides read TGCGCCAGCAGCTTGACTCTCCAAGGGACCCAGTACTTC. Translated: CASSLTLQGTQYF.

This clonotype was seen a handful of times. The chain recombines TRBV7-9 with TRBJ2-7, with 8 bases matching TRBD2. The CDR3 runs to 16 residues. Germline CDR1 is SEHNR and CDR2 is FQNEAQ (reference sequence). The ends lost 5 bases at V and 2 bases at J; junction bases unmatched: 11. CDR3 DNA sequence: TGTGCCAGCAGCGCTGCGGGGGCGGGGGGCACCTACGAGCAGTACTTC. The encoded protein is CASSAAGAGGTYEQYF.

The rearrangement joins TRBV25-1 to TRBJ2-7; 12 bases agree with TRBD1. CDR3 size: 21 residues. CDR1 and CDR2 from the germline V gene are MGHDK and SYGVNS. With V trimmed by 5 bases and J by 2 bases, 22 bases remained unmatched. CDR3 region: CASSYPTKRDRGPRRTYEQYF. The CDR3 coding sequence is TGTGCCAGCAGTTACCCCACCAAAAGGGACAGGGGGCCTAGGAGGACCTACGAGCAGTACTTC.

As to this clonotype: A read error may be the cause here, since a much bigger clone is one base away. The chain is built from TRBV7-4 and TRBJ2-2, with unresolved D. This CDR3 comprises 13 residues. With 5 bases removed from V and 5 bases from J, the gap between germline ends came to 9 bases. CDR1 and CDR2 from the germline V gene are SGHVT and SQSDAQ. CDR3 DNA: TGTGCCAGCAGCGCCAGCGTGACCGGGGAGCTGTTTTTT. Amino acids: CASSASVTGELFF. Using reference TRBV7-4 and TRBJ2-2 for the parts outside the CDR3, the full variable domain is GAGVSQSPRYKVAKRGRDVALRCDSISGHVTLYWYRQTLGQGSEVLTYSQSDAQRDKSGRPSGRFSAERPERSVSTLKIQRTEQGDSAVYLCASSASVTGELFFGEGSRLTVL.